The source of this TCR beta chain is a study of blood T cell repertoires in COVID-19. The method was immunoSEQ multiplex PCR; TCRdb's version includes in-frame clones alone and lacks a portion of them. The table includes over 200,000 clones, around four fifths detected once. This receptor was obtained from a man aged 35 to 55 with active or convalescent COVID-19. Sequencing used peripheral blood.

CDR3 DNA sequence: TGCGCCAGCAGCTTGTTGTCTAGCGGGACCTACGAGCAGTACTTC. Protein: CASSLLSSGTYEQYF. The J gene is TRBJ2-7, the V gene TRBV5-1, with TRBD2 matching 9 bases. Germline V gene sequence: CDR1 SGHRS, CDR2 YFSETQ. There are 15 residues in the CDR3. J was trimmed by 2 bases and V by 1 base; bases with no gene match: 4.